The clone carrying this T cell receptor beta chain has ten or more counts. Described time point: newly diagnosed GD, antithyroid drugs for less than 3 months. The TCR library was made from RNA that had been extracted from PBMCs in TRIzol. The record originates from a study of regulatory T cells in long-lasting Graves disease. Germline lookup yields CDR1 MNHEY and CDR2 SMNVEV (reference sequence). V lost 6 bases, J lost 0 bases, and 3 bases stayed unmatched. The CDR3 runs to 15 residues. With iRepertoire HTBI primers and Arm-PCR of CDR3 regions, TCR beta libraries were built. TCRdb re-called the multiplex PCR reads through MiXCR, storing one row per CDR3 protein. The sample has 550,000 to 650,000 distinct CDR3 sequences; about 16% are singletons. These same records also appear under a second study, on T cells in Graves' hyperthyroidism and ophthalmopathy.

The sequencing used peripheral blood mononuclear cells (PBMCs), collected at new diagnosis, from a patient treated with antithyroid drugs. The rearrangement joins TRBV27 to TRBJ2-2; 8 bases match TRBD2. The source is a young man with Graves disease. CDR3 sequence: CASSGLAANTGELFF. CDR3 bases: TGTGCCAGCAGCGGACTAGCCGCGAACACCGGGGAGCTGTTTTTT.